The entry below describes one T cell receptor (beta chain). Sequence at one end of the junction differs from germline and may be a read error. Each patient went into thyroid surgery without having received any treatment. The germline CDR1 and CDR2 sequences are LNHDA and SQIVND (reference sequence). CDR3 size: 16 residues. The sample comes from a study of metastatic and nonmetastatic thyroid tumors. At the level of the study: Across peripheral blood and tumor or nodule tissue samples taken from malignant and benign thyroid patients, the repertoires were compared with one another.

TCRdb reanalyzed the PCR reads with MiXCR. The sample yields about 20,000 clones, nearly 25% seen once. This chain uses TRBV19 with TRBJ2-2; TRBD2 is a possible D gene (6 bases). Sequencing was performed on tumor tissue. The clonotype originates from a female donor with papillary thyroid cancer or a benign thyroid nodule (not recorded which). Some clones in this sample may be carry-over from other donors' samples. The CDR3 loop reads CASTPRLTRSTEELFF. The CDR3 nucleotides are TGTGCCAGTACCCCTAGACTGACTAGAAGCACCGAGGAGCTGTTTTTT.